The 9 T cell receptor beta chains below all came from one sample that was sequenced in a study of T cell changes during pregnancy in multiple sclerosis. Assay used: immunoSEQ multiplex PCR; TCRdb lists only in-frame clones, some missing. The sample lists under 30,000 clones, about 86% seen once, with about 1.1% in the top ten. This material consisted of CD4+ T cells from peripheral blood mononuclear cells, taken in the first trimester of pregnancy. All receptors come from a female donor in good health, enrolled as a control in a pregnancy study.

CDR3 coding DNA: TGTGCCTGGAGTGGGGGACAGGGGGCTAGCGGACGCTACGAGCAGTACTTC. Amino acids: CAWSGGQGASGRYEQYF. The rearrangement uses TRBV30 and TRBJ2-7, with 12 bases matching TRBD1. Germline V gives CDR1 GTSNPN, CDR2 SVGIG (reference sequence). The CDR3 totals 17 residues. Trimming cost V 1 base and J 3 bases; bases outside gene matches: 10.

The rearrangement links TRBV18 to TRBJ1-6; the match to TRBD1 covers 8 bases. The CDR3 runs 14 residues. J lost 7 bases, V lost 3 bases, and 2 bases had no gene match. Germline CDR1 reads KGHSH; CDR2 reads LQKENI. The CDR3 region has the DNA TGTGCCAGCTCACCTGACAGGGGAAATTCACCCCTCCACTTT. Encoded protein: CASSPDRGNSPLHF.

This clone turned up a few times. The V and J genes are TRBV12-5 and TRBJ2-1, with D perhaps matching TRBD2 (6 bases). Germline values: CDR1 LGHNT, CDR2 FRNRAP. V dropped 3 bases and J dropped 4 bases, with 19 bases sitting between them. The CDR3 extends over 17 amino acids. The CDR3 nucleotides read TGTGCTAGTGGTTTCTCCGTCGGGCGGGAACGGTACAATGAGCAGTTCTTC. Amino acids: CASGFSVGRERYNEQFF. The variable domain in full, with the rest retrieved from reference TRBV12-5 and TRBJ2-1, is DARVTQTPRHKVTEMGQEVTMRCQPILGHNTVFWYRQTMMQGLELLAYFRNRAPLDDSGMPKDRFSAEMPDATLATLKIQPSEPRDSAVYFCASGFSVGRERYNEQFFGPGTRLTVL.

This chain links TRBV29-1 with TRBJ2-5; 9 bases line up with TRBD2. The CDR3 runs 14 residues. V shed 3 bases and J 2 bases; nucleotides not matched to a gene: 4. CDR1 SQVTM and CDR2 ANQGSEA come from the germline V gene. The DNA for the CDR3 is TGCAGCGTTGACCTAGCGGGGTTTCAAGAGACCCAGTACTTC. Translated: CSVDLAGFQETQYF.

The gene calls are TRBV7-2 and TRBJ1-1; no firm D call. Trimming removed 5 bases at V and 2 bases at J, with 18 bases between. In germline, CDR1 is SGHTA, CDR2 FQGNSA. The CDR3 totals 16 residues. The CDR3 coding sequence is TGTGCCAGCAGCCCGGGTCCAAAGCGGGTCAACACTGAAGCTTTCTTT. This sequence encodes CASSPGPKRVNTEAFF.

V gene TRBV7-3 combines with J gene TRBJ2-1; 15 bases agree with TRBD2. Germline V gene data show CDR1 as SGHTA and CDR2 as FQGTGA. The CDR3 extends over 16 amino acids. Trimming at V came to 2 bases and at J to 6 bases, leaving 2 bases not matched to a gene. The CDR3 is CASSLWTSGRGNEQFF. The CDR3 coding sequence is TGTGCCAGCAGCTTATGGACTAGCGGGAGGGGCAATGAGCAGTTCTTC.

The rearrangement links TRBV12-5 to TRBJ2-1; TRBD2 aligns across 7 bases. The germline gives CDR1 LGHNT, CDR2 FRNRAP. The CDR3 sequence is 16 residues long. With V trimmed by 2 bases and J by 8 bases, 12 bases remained unmatched. CDR3 sequence: CASGLTTPTSIDEQFF. The CDR3 nucleotides are TGTGCTAGTGGTTTGACAACCCCGACTAGCATCGATGAGCAGTTCTTC.

CDR3 protein: CASSRGEDQPQHF. CDR3 DNA: TGTGCCAGCAGCAGGGGAGAGGATCAGCCCCAGCATTTT. V gene TRBV6-5 combines with J gene TRBJ1-5; D is possibly TRBD1 (6 bases). The germline CDR1 and CDR2 sequences are MNHEY and SVGAGI. This CDR3 comprises 13 residues. Trimming left V 6 bases short and J 5 bases short, with 11 bases between.

This rearrangement joins TRBV7-2 to TRBJ2-7, with 7 bases identical to TRBD1. The J segment lost 4 bases and the V segment lost 1 base, leaving 13 bases of the junction unmatched. This CDR3 spans 17 amino acids. CDR1 and CDR2 (germline): SGHTA, FQGNSA. The CDR3 DNA reads TGTGCCAGCAGCTTAGGAGTTCCCGGGACAGTCAGGTACGAGCAGTACTTC. It translates to CASSLGVPGTVRYEQYF.